What follows are 9 T cell receptor beta chains derived from one specimen sequenced in a study of T cell responses to AZD1222 COVID-19 vaccine. TCRdb's table, derived via immunoSEQ multiplex PCR, lists solely in-frame clones and lacks some. The profile covers fewer than 110,000 clones, with 89% appearing a single time and 6% to 7% taken by the ten largest. The specimen comprised peripheral blood, sampled on day 0 of AZD1222 vaccination. Every receptor here comes from an adult in good health.

V gene TRBV5-1 combines with J gene TRBJ1-2, with TRBD1 matching 9 bases. The germline V gene has CDR1 SGHRS and CDR2 YFSETQ. The V segment lost 4 bases and the J segment 8 bases; nucleotides outside the gene matches: 12. CDR3 size: 15 residues. CDR3 coding DNA: TGCGCCAGCAGCACGACCGGGACAGGGTTTTACGGCTACACCTTC. Protein product: CASSTTGTGFYGYTF.

The chain recombines TRBV4-3 with TRBJ1-2; 7 bases align to TRBD1. Per the germline V gene, CDR1 is LGHNA and CDR2 is YSLEER. The CDR3 length is 16 residues. With V trimmed by 3 bases and J by 1 base, 8 bases remained unmatched. The CDR3 DNA follows: TGCGCCAGCAGCCAGGAAAACAGGGGTCGTAACTATGGCTACACCTTC. This gives the protein CASSQENRGRNYGYTF.

The V call is TRBV7-2, the J call TRBJ1-1, with D hard to call. CDR3 length equals 12 residues. In germline, CDR1 is SGHTA, CDR2 FQGNSA. Trimming cost V 1 base and J 4 bases, with 4 bases left between them. CDR3 in amino acids: CASSLGSTEAFF. In nucleotides, the CDR3 is TGTGCCAGCAGCTTAGGGTCCACTGAAGCTTTCTTT.

The chain joins TRBV30 to TRBJ2-7, with D tentatively TRBD1 (5 bases). The CDR3 length is 14 residues. V was cut by 1 base and J by 0 bases, with 10 bases left in between. Germline CDR1 and CDR2: GTSNPN and SVGIG (reference sequence). DNA for the CDR3: TGTGCCTGGAGTGGGGGCCGGAGCTCCTACGAGCAGTACTTC. Amino acids: CAWSGGRSSYEQYF.

The chain carries TRBV30 and TRBJ2-5; no clear D. The CDR3 runs 11 residues. V gave up 2 bases and J gave up 7 bases, with 8 bases separating them. CDR1 and CDR2 (germline): GTSNPN, SVGIG (reference sequence). The chain's CDR3 is CAWSHLGTQYF. CDR3 DNA: TGTGCCTGGAGTCACCTTGGGACCCAGTACTTC.

This clone was seen more than once but under ten times. The V call is TRBV9, the J call TRBJ1-2; D may be TRBD1 (6 bases). CDR1 and CDR2 (germline): SGDLS, YYNGEE. V was cut by 9 bases and J by 7 bases, with 13 bases left in between. The CDR3 contains 11 residues. This CDR3 reads CATTDRSGYTF. CDR3 DNA sequence: TGTGCCACTACGGACAGAAGTGGCTACACCTTC.

The gene calls are TRBV30 and TRBJ1-5, with TRBD1 matching over 8 bases. V was clipped by 3 bases and J by 2 bases; unmatched bases: 9. This CDR3 spans 16 amino acids. Germline V gene lookup returns CDR1 GTSNPN and CDR2 SVGIG (reference sequence). The CDR3 DNA reads as TGTGCCTGGAGCGGTGGACAGGGAATAGGCAATCAGCCCCAGCATTTT. Its protein product is CAWSGGQGIGNQPQHF.

The chain combines TRBV18 with TRBJ1-1, with D maybe TRBD1 (6 bases). Deletions cut 3 bases from V and 2 bases from J, with 10 bases between. Germline assignment: CDR1 KGHSH and CDR2 LQKENI. The CDR3 covers 14 residues. CDR3 protein: CASSPNRENTEAFF. The CDR3 coding sequence is TGTGCCAGCTCACCGAACAGGGAAAACACTGAAGCTTTCTTT.

This clone occurred once. The chain links TRBV12-3 or TRBV12-4 to TRBJ2-5; no reliable D call. The CDR3 contains 13 residues. The V and J ends lost 8 bases and 7 bases respectively, with 17 bases between them. The CDR3 nucleotides are TGTGCCAGCGGTCTACTGGGTGTAGTGACCCAGTACTTC. As protein: CASGLLGVVTQYF.